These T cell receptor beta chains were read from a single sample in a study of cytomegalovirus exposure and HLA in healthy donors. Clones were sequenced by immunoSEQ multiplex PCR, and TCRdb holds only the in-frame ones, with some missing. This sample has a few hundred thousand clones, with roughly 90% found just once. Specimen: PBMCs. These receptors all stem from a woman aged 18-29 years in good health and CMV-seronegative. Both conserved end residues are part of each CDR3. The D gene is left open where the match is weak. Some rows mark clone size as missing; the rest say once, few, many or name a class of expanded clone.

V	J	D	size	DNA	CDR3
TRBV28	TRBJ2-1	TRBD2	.	TGTGCCAGCAGTCCGCATTCTAGCGGGTTATTGAAAGGGGAGTTCTTC	CASSPHSSGLLKGEFF
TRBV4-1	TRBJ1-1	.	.	TGCGCCAGCAGCCCACAGGAAATGACTGAAGCTTTCTTT	CASSPQEMTEAFF
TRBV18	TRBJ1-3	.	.	TGTGCCAGCTCGCCAGGGCGGGCTGGAAACACCATATATTTT	CASSPGRAGNTIYF
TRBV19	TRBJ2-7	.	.	TGTGCCAGTAGTGTGGACGGGAGCTCCTACGAGCAGTACTTC	CASSVDGSSYEQYF
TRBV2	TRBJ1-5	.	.	TGTGCCAGCAGTCGGAGGACTAGCAATCAGCCCCAGCATTTT	CASSRRTSNQPQHF
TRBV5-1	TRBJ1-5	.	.	TGCGCCAGCAGCTTGGCCGGACAGAACAGTCAGCCCCAGCATTTT	CASSLAGQNSQPQHF
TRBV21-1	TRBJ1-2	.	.	TGTGCCAGCGTCCTTGGGAGGCACTCCGGGGGCTACACCTTC	CASVLGRHSGGYTF
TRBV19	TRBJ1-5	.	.	TGTGCCAGTAGTAATTCTGCGGATCAGCCCCAGCATTTT	CASSNSADQPQHF
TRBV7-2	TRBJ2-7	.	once	TGTGCCAGCAGGTCCTCCCCCTTGGACAGCTACGAGCAGTACTTC	CASRSSPLDSYEQYF
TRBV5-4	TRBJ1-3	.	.	TGTGCCAGCAGCTCCAAGAATCAGGTCGTCTCTGGAAACACCATATATTTT	CASSSKNQVVSGNTIYF
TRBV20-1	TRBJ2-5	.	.	TGCAGTGCTACAGACAGAACCCAGTACTTC	CSATDRTQYF
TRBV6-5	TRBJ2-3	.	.	TGTGCCAGCAGAAACGGGGGTACGCAGTATTTT	CASRNGGTQYF
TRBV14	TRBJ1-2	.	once	TGTGCCAGCAGCCAAGATCTTGTCGACAGTAACTATGGCTACACCTTC	CASSQDLVDSNYGYTF
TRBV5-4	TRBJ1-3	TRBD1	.	TGTGCCAGCAGCTCAGGACAGGCCCCTGGAAACACCATATATTTT	CASSSGQAPGNTIYF
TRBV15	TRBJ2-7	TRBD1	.	TGTGCCACCTCACAGGGGGCCTACGAGCAGTACTTC	CATSQGAYEQYF
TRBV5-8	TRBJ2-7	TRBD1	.	TGTGCCAGCAGCTCAAGGACAGGGAACACCTACGAGCAGTACTTC	CASSSRTGNTYEQYF
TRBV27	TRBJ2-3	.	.	TGTGCCAGCAGCGGACAACACCCCGATACGCAGTATTTT	CASSGQHPDTQYF
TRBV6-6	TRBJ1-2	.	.	TGTGCCAGCAGTTACTCGGACAGAAGGGCTAACTATGGCTACACCTTC	CASSYSDRRANYGYTF
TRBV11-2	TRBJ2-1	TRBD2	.	TGTGCCAGCAGCACACAAAGCGATTGGCGGGAGAGGATCTACAATGAGCAGTTCTTC	CASSTQSDWRERIYNEQFF
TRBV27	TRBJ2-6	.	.	TGTGCCAGCAGTTTCTCGGGCTCTGGGGCCAACGTCCTGACTTTC	CASSFSGSGANVLTF
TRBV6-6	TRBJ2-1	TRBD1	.	TGTGCCAGCAGGACGGACAGGGAAAAGGGCAATGAGCAGTTCTTC	CASRTDREKGNEQFF
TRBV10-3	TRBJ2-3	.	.	TGTGCCTCCCGGGGGATGGGCACAGATACGCAGTATTTT	CASRGMGTDTQYF
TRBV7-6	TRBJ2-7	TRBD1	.	TGTGCCAGCAGCTCCTGGACAGGGGGCTCTTCGGTCGAGCAGTACTTC	CASSSWTGGSSVEQYF
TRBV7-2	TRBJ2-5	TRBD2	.	TGTGCCAGCAGCTCGGGACTAGCGGGAGAGACCCAGTACTTC	CASSSGLAGETQYF
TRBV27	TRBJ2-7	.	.	TGTGCCAGCACCAACAGGGGGGGCCACGAGCAGTACTTC	CASTNRGGHEQYF
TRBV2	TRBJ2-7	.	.	TGTGCCAGCAGTGACCCCGCCTACGAGCAGTACTTC	CASSDPAYEQYF
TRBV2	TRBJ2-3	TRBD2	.	TGTGCCAGCAGGGGACTAGCGGGAGCTAGCACAGATACGCAGTATTTT	CASRGLAGASTDTQYF
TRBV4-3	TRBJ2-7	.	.	TGCGCCAGCAGCCAAGATACTACAGGACCCTACGAGCAGTACTTC	CASSQDTTGPYEQYF
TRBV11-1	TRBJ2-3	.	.	TGTGCCAGCACCACCAACCGGTTCACAGATACGCAGTATTTT	CASTTNRFTDTQYF
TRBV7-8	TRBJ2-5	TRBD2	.	TGTGCCAGCAGCTTCACAACGGGAGGAAAAGAGACCCAGTACTTC	CASSFTTGGKETQYF
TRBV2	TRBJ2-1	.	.	TGTGCCAGCAGGAGGGATAATGAGCAGTTCTTC	CASRRDNEQFF
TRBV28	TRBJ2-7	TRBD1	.	TGTGCCAGCAGTTCACCCGGGACAGTCTACGAGCAGTACTTC	CASSSPGTVYEQYF
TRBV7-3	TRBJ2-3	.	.	TGTGCCAGCAGCCACGGACAGTACACAGATACGCAGTATTTT	CASSHGQYTDTQYF
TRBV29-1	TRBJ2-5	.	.	TGCAGCGTTGGGAGGGGCGGAATCCAAGAGACCCAGTACTTC	CSVGRGGIQETQYF
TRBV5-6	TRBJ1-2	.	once	TGTGCCAGCAGGACTACGGCGGGGGGGCCGCGAGAGGGCTACACCTTC	CASRTTAGGPREGYTF
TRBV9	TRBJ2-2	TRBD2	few	TGTGCCAGCAGCGTCCTAGCGGGAGGCCTCGGGGAGCTGTTTTTT	CASSVLAGGLGELFF
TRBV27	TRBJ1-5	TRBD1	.	TGTGCCAGCAGTTTATCGATACGTCGGCAGGGGGTAAGGCCCCAGCATTTT	CASSLSIRRQGVRPQHF
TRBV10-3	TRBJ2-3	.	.	TGTGCCATCAGTGAGTTAGCCTCCACAGATACGCAGTATTTT	CAISELASTDTQYF
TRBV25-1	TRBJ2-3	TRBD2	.	TGTGCCAGCAGTGAAGGCCTAGCGGGAAGCACAGATACGCAGTATTTT	CASSEGLAGSTDTQYF
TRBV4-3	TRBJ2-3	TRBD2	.	TGCGCCAGCAGCCAAGGGCTAACTAGCGGGGGCCCGTTGGGTACGCAGTATTTT	CASSQGLTSGGPLGTQYF